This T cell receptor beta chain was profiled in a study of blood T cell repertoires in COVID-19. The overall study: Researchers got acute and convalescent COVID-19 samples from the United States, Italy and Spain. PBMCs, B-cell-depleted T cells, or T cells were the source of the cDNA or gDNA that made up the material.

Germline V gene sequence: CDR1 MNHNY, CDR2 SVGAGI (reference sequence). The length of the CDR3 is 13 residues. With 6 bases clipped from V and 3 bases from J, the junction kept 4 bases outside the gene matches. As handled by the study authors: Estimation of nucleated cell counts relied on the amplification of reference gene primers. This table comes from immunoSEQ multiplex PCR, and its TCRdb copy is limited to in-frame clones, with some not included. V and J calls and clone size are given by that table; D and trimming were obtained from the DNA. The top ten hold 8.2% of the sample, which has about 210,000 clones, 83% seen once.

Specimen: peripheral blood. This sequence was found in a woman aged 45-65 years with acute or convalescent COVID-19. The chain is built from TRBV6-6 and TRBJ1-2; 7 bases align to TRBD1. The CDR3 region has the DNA TGTGCCAGCAGACAGGGACAGTACTATGGCTACACCTTC. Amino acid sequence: CASRQGQYYGYTF.